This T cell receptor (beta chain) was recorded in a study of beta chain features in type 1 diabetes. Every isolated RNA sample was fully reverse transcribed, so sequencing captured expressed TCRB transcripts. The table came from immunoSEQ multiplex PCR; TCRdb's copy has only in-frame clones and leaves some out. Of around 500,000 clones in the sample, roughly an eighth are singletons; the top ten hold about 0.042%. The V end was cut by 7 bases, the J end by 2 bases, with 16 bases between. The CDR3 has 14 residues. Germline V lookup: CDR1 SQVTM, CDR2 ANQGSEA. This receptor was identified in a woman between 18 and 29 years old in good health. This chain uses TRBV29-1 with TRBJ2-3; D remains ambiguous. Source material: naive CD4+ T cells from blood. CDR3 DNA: TGCAGCGCCCTAACCGGATCCTACACAGATACGCAGTATTTT. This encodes CSALTGSYTDTQYF.